The 5 T cell receptor beta chains below were found in one sample sequenced in a study of neoadjuvant anti-PD-1 for oral cavity cancer. Measured with immunoSEQ multiplex PCR; TCRdb has only the in-frame clones, and not every one. This table has about 42,000 clones, approximately 80% appearing once. Time point in this sample: after neoadjuvant nivolumab, at surgical resection. Sequenced here: PBMCs, sampled after nivolumab (anti-PD-1) treatment. The receptor set was obtained from a person aged 35-79 years with oral cavity squamous cell carcinoma.

V gene TRBV5-1 combines with J gene TRBJ2-5; 8 nucleotides align to TRBD2. The germline gives CDR1 SGHRS, CDR2 YFSETQ. V was pared by 2 bases and J by 4 bases, with 4 bases of the junction left unmatched. This CDR3 is 14 amino acids long. The CDR3 sequence: CASSFSGVRETQYF. CDR3 bases: TGCGCCAGCAGCTTTAGCGGGGTCAGAGAGACCCAGTACTTC.

V is TRBV10-2 and J is TRBJ2-1; D call uncertain. This CDR3 region has 18 residues. V shed 0 bases and J shed 3 bases, with 18 bases lying between them. Germline V gene sequence: CDR1 WSHSY, CDR2 SAAADI. This chain's CDR3 is CASSESLAEAPIYNEQFF. The CDR3 coding sequence is TGCGCCAGCAGTGAGTCCCTCGCGGAAGCGCCAATCTACAATGAGCAGTTCTTC.

V usage is TRBV20-1 and J usage is TRBJ1-2; D unresolved. CDR1 and CDR2 (germline): DFQATT, SNEGSKA (reference sequence). The CDR3 is made up of 8 amino acids. The germline V and J ends were trimmed by 7 bases and 8 bases, with 5 bases remaining between them. CDR3 nucleotides: TGCAGTGAGGACGGCTACACCTTC. Protein product: CSEDGYTF.

The rearrangement joins TRBV30 to TRBJ2-2; TRBD1 agrees at 7 bases. V shed 3 bases and J 4 bases; nucleotides not matched to a gene: 11. Germline loops: CDR1 GTSNPN, CDR2 SVGIG (reference sequence). The CDR3 spans 16 residues. CDR3 amino acids: CAWRDLDRVVTGELFF. The CDR3 coding sequence is TGTGCCTGGAGGGATCTTGACAGGGTCGTCACCGGGGAGCTGTTTTTT.

The V call is TRBV5-4, the J call TRBJ2-2; 12 nucleotides line up with TRBD2. The CDR3 spans 16 residues. Germline V gives CDR1 SGHNT, CDR2 YYREEE (reference sequence). Trimming took 1 base from V and 6 from J; bases not matched to a gene: 4. The CDR3 DNA sequence: TGTGCCAGCAGCTTGCCACTAGCGGGGGGAGCCGGGGAGCTGTTTTTT. Its translation is CASSLPLAGGAGELFF.